These 10 T cell receptor beta chains originate from one sample sequenced in a study of blood T cell repertoires in COVID-19. The assay was immunoSEQ multiplex PCR, and TCRdb's table has in-frame clones only and misses some. The table includes about 58,000 clones, more than 85% detected once. The sequencing input was peripheral blood. All receptors come from a human donor with active COVID-19. The donor label of this sample is uncertain.

The chain links TRBV5-5 to TRBJ2-7; no firm D call. Trimming cost V 4 bases and J 4 bases, with 9 bases left between them. The CDR3 contains 12 residues. The germline V gene has CDR1 SGHKS and CDR2 YYEKEE (reference sequence). The CDR3: CASSIRIYEQYF. The CDR3, as DNA: TGTGCCAGCAGCATCAGGATTTACGAGCAGTACTTC.

V usage is TRBV5-1 and J usage is TRBJ1-2; D is undetermined. Trimming cost V 1 base and J 2 bases, with 6 bases left between them. The CDR3 runs 13 residues. Germline V lookup: CDR1 SGHRS, CDR2 YFSETQ. CDR3 sequence: CASSLSLNYGYTF. In DNA form, the CDR3 reads TGCGCCAGCAGCTTGTCACTGAACTATGGCTACACCTTC.

This chain links TRBV5-1 with TRBJ2-3; 9 bases map to TRBD2. The germline V gene encodes CDR1 SGHRS and CDR2 YFSETQ. V dropped 4 bases and J dropped 6; count of bases not matched to a gene: 6. The CDR3 has 14 amino acids. The chain's CDR3 is CASSQGLAADTQYF. As DNA, the CDR3 is TGCGCCAGCAGCCAGGGACTAGCTGCCGATACGCAGTATTTT. The full variable domain, with the rest looked up from reference TRBV5-1 and TRBJ2-3, is KAGVTQTPRYLIKTRGQQVTLSCSPISGHRSVSWYQQTPGQGLQFLFEYFSETQRNKGNFPGRFSGRQFSNSRSEMNVSTLELGDSALYLCASSQGLAADTQYFGPGTRLTVL.

V is TRBV6-6 and J is TRBJ2-1; 10 nucleotides match TRBD1. This CDR3 comprises 14 residues. CDR1 MNHNY and CDR2 SVGAGI come from the germline V gene (reference sequence). The ends lost 8 bases at V and 5 bases at J; junction bases unmatched: 6. The CDR3 nucleotides read TGTGCCAGCTCAGACAGGGGGCTACACAATGAGCAGTTCTTC. Translation gives CASSDRGLHNEQFF.

The rearrangement uses TRBV6-6 and TRBJ2-7, with TRBD1 matching 9 bases. This CDR3 has 16 residues. Germline loops: CDR1 MNHNY, CDR2 SVGAGI (reference sequence). The junction had 6 bases not matched to a gene; V was cut back by 2 bases and J by 1 base. The CDR3 region has the DNA TGTGCCAGCAGTTACCCCCAGACAGGGGGTTCCTACGAGCAGTACTTC. Translated, it gives CASSYPQTGGSYEQYF.

The chain combines TRBV4-1 with TRBJ2-1; 7 bases line up with TRBD2. The V gene end was trimmed by 5 bases and the J gene end by 0 bases; junction bases not matched to a gene: 7. The CDR3 has 16 amino acids. The germline gives CDR1 MGHRA, CDR2 YSYEKL. The CDR3 here is CASSYFGRSSYNEQFF. The CDR3, as DNA: TGCGCCAGCAGCTACTTCGGGAGGAGCTCCTACAATGAGCAGTTCTTC.

This chain connects TRBV6-1 to TRBJ1-1; the D gene is possibly TRBD1 (6 bases). V was cut by 1 base and J by 3 bases, with 6 bases left in between. The length of the CDR3 is 13 residues. In germline, CDR1 is MNHNS, CDR2 SASEGT. The chain's CDR3 is CASSEGGHTEAFF. The CDR3 DNA follows: TGTGCCAGCAGTGAAGGGGGGCACACTGAAGCTTTCTTT.

This chain uses TRBV9 with TRBJ2-3; 7 bases agree with TRBD2. In germline, CDR1 is SGDLS, CDR2 YYNGEE. Germline trimming cut 0 bases from V and 7 bases from J; bases unmatched to any gene: 8. This CDR3 contains 15 residues. CDR3 residues: CASSVDNGRQNTQYF. The CDR3 DNA reads TGTGCCAGCAGCGTAGATAACGGGAGGCAGAATACGCAGTATTTT. Based on the CDR3 plus reference TRBV9 and TRBJ2-3, the full variable domain is DSGVTQTPKHLITATGQRVTLRCSPRSGDLSVYWYQQSLDQGLQFLIQYYNGEERAKGNILERFSAQQFPDLHSELNLSSLELGDSALYFCASSVDNGRQNTQYFGPGTRLTVL.

This clone has just one count. The genes are TRBV4-1 and TRBJ2-3; 14 positions match TRBD2. Germline CDR1 and CDR2: MGHRA and YSYEKL. Trimming took 1 base from V and 0 from J; bases not matched to a gene: 6. The CDR3 loop spans 19 amino acids. The CDR3 is CASSQVGTSGRKSTDTQYF. CDR3 sequence (DNA): TGCGCCAGCAGCCAAGTAGGGACTAGCGGGAGAAAGAGCACAGATACGCAGTATTTT.

The chain couples TRBV5-1 to TRBJ2-7, with TRBD1 matching 7 bases. J was trimmed by 1 base and V by 4 bases; bases with no gene match: 8. CDR3 length equals 15 residues. Germline lookup yields CDR1 SGHRS and CDR2 YFSETQ. The CDR3 here is CASSPDRVRSYEQYF. The DNA of the CDR3 is TGCGCCAGCAGCCCTGACAGGGTTCGATCCTACGAGCAGTACTTC.